Listed here are 9 T cell receptor beta chains from one sample, sequenced in a study of OX40 agonist ivuxolimab in advanced cancers. Sequencing used immunoSEQ multiplex PCR; TCRdb keeps in-frame clones, though not all of them. There are about 65,000 clones in the sample; about nine tenths occur only once, and less than 0.4% lies in the top ten. The specimen was CD4+ or CD8+ T cells sorted from blood, collected in a trial of the OX40 agonist ivuxolimab. Receptor source: an adult with an advanced solid tumor such as melanoma, head and neck, liver or kidney cancer.

V is TRBV29-1 and J is TRBJ1-1, with TRBD1 as a possible D gene (5 bases). The V gene lost 8 bases and the J gene lost 6 bases, with 10 bases spanning the gap. The CDR3 runs to 10 residues. From germline, CDR1 is SQVTM and CDR2 ANQGSEA. The chain's CDR3 is CSLGGSEAFF. DNA for the CDR3: TGCAGCCTTGGGGGTTCTGAAGCTTTCTTT.

The CDR3 DNA reads as TGTGCCGCCGGGGCGTCTGGCGATTGGGAAAAACTGTTTTTT. Its protein is CAAGASGDWEKLFF. V usage is TRBV10-3 and J usage is TRBJ1-4, with D possibly TRBD1 on 5 matching bases. V gave up 11 bases and J gave up 8 bases, with 21 bases separating them. Looked up from germline, CDR1 is ENHRY and CDR2 is SYGVKD. The CDR3 covers 14 residues.

The chain carries TRBV11-2 and TRBJ1-6; unclear D gene. V was clipped by 5 bases and J by 0 bases, with 20 bases between them. This CDR3 region has 19 residues. Germline values: CDR1 SGHAT, CDR2 FQNNGV. The CDR3 sequence is CASSLSKLVKPSYNSPLHF. The CDR3 DNA sequence: TGTGCCAGCAGCCTATCGAAACTGGTCAAGCCCTCCTATAATTCACCCCTCCACTTT.

The genes are TRBV2 and TRBJ1-1, with 7 bases lining up with TRBD1. V lost 5 bases and J lost 3; bases outside the gene matches: 6. This CDR3 has 14 residues. The V gene's germline CDR1 is SNHLY and CDR2 FYNNEI. The CDR3 region is CASSQGVSYTEAFF. DNA of the CDR3: TGTGCCAGCAGTCAGGGGGTCAGTTACACTGAAGCTTTCTTT. Filled out from reference TRBV2 and TRBJ1-1, the complete variable domain reads EPEVTQTPSHQVTQMGQEVILRCVPISNHLYFYWYRQILGQKVEFLVSFYNNEISEKSEIFDDQFSVERPDGSNFTLKIRSTKLEDSAMYFCASSQGVSYTEAFFGQGTRLTVV.

The chain recombines TRBV2 with TRBJ1-2, with D possibly TRBD1 on 5 matching bases. V was shortened by 0 bases and J by 8 bases, with 13 bases between the two germline ends. The CDR3 totals 14 residues. In germline, CDR1 is SNHLY, CDR2 FYNNEI. The CDR3 coding sequence is TGTGCCAGCAGTGAAGCAGGGGCTCAGGTGGGCTACACCTTC. The encoded protein is CASSEAGAQVGYTF.

The genes are TRBV30 and TRBJ1-6, with D perhaps TRBD1 (5 bases). V lost 5 bases, J lost 8 bases, and 13 bases lay in between. The CDR3 extends over 13 amino acids. Germline V gives CDR1 GTSNPN, CDR2 SVGIG (reference sequence). The CDR3 DNA reads TGTGCCTGGCAGGGAGGAATCGATTCACCCCTCCACTTT. As protein: CAWQGGIDSPLHF. Based on the CDR3 plus reference TRBV30 and TRBJ1-6, the full variable domain is SQTIHQWPATLVQPVGSPLSLECTVEGTSNPNLYWYRQAAGRGLQLLFYSVGIGQISSEVPQNLSASRPQDRQFILSSKKLLLSDSGFYLCAWQGGIDSPLHFGNGTRLTVT.

V usage is TRBV7-3 and J usage is TRBJ2-3; 7 bases are a match to TRBD1. CDR3 length equals 14 residues. Per germline, CDR1 SGHTA and CDR2 FQGTGA. V was clipped by 5 bases and J by 5 bases; unmatched bases: 7. The CDR3 nucleotides are TGTGCCAGCAGCGTTACACAGGGGAAAGATACGCAGTATTTT. As protein: CASSVTQGKDTQYF.

The chain carries TRBV10-3 and TRBJ2-3, with TRBD1 matching over 7 bases. Germline CDR1 ENHRY, CDR2 SYGVKD. Trimming took 0 bases from V and 0 from J; bases not matched to a gene: 0. The CDR3 is 15 residues long. CDR3 amino acids: CAISESDRSTDTQYF. DNA for the CDR3: TGTGCCATCAGTGAGTCGGACAGGAGCACAGATACGCAGTATTTT.

This clone was seen a few times. The chain couples TRBV6-1 to TRBJ1-5; TRBD1 aligns across 7 bases. This CDR3 region has 14 residues. With V trimmed by 4 bases and J by 5 bases, 5 bases remained unmatched. Germline V gene data show CDR1 as MNHNS and CDR2 as SASEGT. The CDR3 DNA follows: TGTGCCAGCAGTGTGGGACAGCCGGATCAGCCCCAGCATTTT. Translated, it gives CASSVGQPDQPQHF.